This TCR beta chain comes out of a study of T cell repertoires in cytomegalovirus infection. As for the study in general: Public TCR beta signatures were indicative of both CMV infection and a matching HLA type.

This clonotype was found many times. Its antigen is not known. The germline V and J ends were trimmed by 0 bases and 2 bases, with 14 bases remaining between them. The CDR3 is 16 residues long. Germline CDR1 is SGHVS and CDR2 is FQNEAQ. Each CDR3 protein is one row after TCRdb ran MiXCR on the reads. The sample carries approximately 290,000 distinct CDR3 sequences, 25% recorded once. Study-wide results and limits: What dominated the ex vivo response were HLA-C-restricted CMV-specific TCR beta clonotypes. Summed frequency of shared TCR beta families picked out CMV carriers who also had the relevant HLA.

The TCR originated in a human donor in good health (CMV status not recorded). Some clones in this sample may be carry-over from other donors' samples. Sequences were obtained from PBMCs. The V call is TRBV7-8, the J call TRBJ2-7; D is uncertain. CDR3 loop: CASSLAVTGVPYEQYF. The CDR3 DNA reads TGTGCCAGCAGCTTAGCGGTGACGGGTGTTCCCTACGAGCAGTACTTC.